This passage covers 18 T cell receptor beta chains from one sample sequenced in a study of blood T cell repertoires in COVID-19. Using immunoSEQ multiplex PCR, the repertoire was profiled, and TCRdb retains in-frame clones only, with some absent. Of approximately 220,000 clones in the sample, approximately 80% were seen once. The sample comprised peripheral blood. The receptors originated from a woman of 80 years or more with acute or convalescent COVID-19.

The rearrangement joins TRBV11-1 to TRBJ2-5; D might be TRBD2 (6 bases). CDR3 size: 13 residues. CDR1 SGHAT and CDR2 FQDESV come from the germline V gene (reference sequence). V lost 4 bases and J lost 1, with 7 bases in between. The CDR3 here is CASSSGLQETQYF. The CDR3 nucleotides are TGTGCCAGCAGCTCGGGACTCCAAGAGACCCAGTACTTC.

The chain employs TRBV12-3 or TRBV12-4 and TRBJ1-1; D gene unclear. The ends were cut back, 6 bases at V and 0 bases at J, with 8 bases in the middle. This CDR3 is built from 13 residues. CDR3 nucleotides: TGTGCCAGCAGCAGTAATATGAACACTGAAGCTTTCTTT. Amino acids: CASSSNMNTEAFF.

J is TRBJ2-1 and V is TRBV5-1; TRBD2 might be the D (6 bases). V gave up 3 bases and J gave up 1 base, with 8 bases separating them. Germline values: CDR1 SGHRS, CDR2 YFSETQ. The CDR3 covers 14 residues. CDR3 amino acids: CASSSSDSYNEQFF. CDR3 nucleotide sequence: TGCGCCAGCAGCTCTAGCGATTCCTACAATGAGCAGTTCTTC.

The rearrangement links TRBV27 to TRBJ1-5; D not resolved. The CDR3 has 14 residues. Germline V gene data show CDR1 as MNHEY and CDR2 as SMNVEV (reference sequence). Trimming cost V 0 bases and J 4 bases, with 7 bases left between them. The CDR3 nucleotides are TGTGCCAGCAGTTTATCGAACGGGAATCAGCCCCAGCATTTT. Translated, it gives CASSLSNGNQPQHF.

This clone was seen only once. The chain employs TRBV6-5 and TRBJ1-2; D remains ambiguous. CDR3 length equals 15 residues. Trimming cost V 6 bases and J 6 bases, with 20 bases left between them. CDR1 and CDR2 (germline): MNHEY, SVGAGI. The CDR3 spells CASRLSVQLFHGYTF. CDR3 in DNA: TGTGCCAGCAGACTGTCCGTACAGCTATTTCATGGCTACACCTTC.

The table lists this clone with many counts. The chain has TRBV23-1 and TRBJ2-7; the D gene is possibly TRBD2 (6 bases). TRBV23-1 is treated as an ORF (open reading frame) with a function not yet certain. The CDR3 has 15 amino acids. V dropped 0 bases and J dropped 3 bases, with 12 bases sitting between them. The CDR3 loop reads CASSQSPGVNYEQYF. In DNA form, the CDR3 reads TGCGCCAGCAGTCAATCGCCGGGGGTGAACTACGAGCAGTACTTC.

The rearrangement uses TRBV6-1 and TRBJ1-5; 9 nucleotides match TRBD1. Germline V lookup: CDR1 MNHNS, CDR2 SASEGT. The J segment lost 7 bases and the V segment lost 0 bases, leaving 7 bases of the junction unmatched. The CDR3 consists of 16 residues. The CDR3 protein is CASSEAFETGGQPQHF. The CDR3 nucleotides are TGTGCCAGCAGTGAAGCGTTTGAGACAGGGGGACAGCCCCAGCATTTT.

The rearrangement links TRBV28 to TRBJ2-2, with 9 bases aligning to TRBD2. The CDR3 extends over 15 amino acids. The germline CDR1 and CDR2 sequences are MDHEN and SYDVKM. Losses at the gene ends were 6 bases for V and 4 bases for J; bases not matched to a gene: 6. The CDR3 here is CASRTGTSPTGELFF. The CDR3 bases are TGTGCCAGCAGAACCGGGACTAGCCCCACCGGGGAGCTGTTTTTT.

The rearrangement links TRBV7-9 to TRBJ2-7, with 7 bases matching TRBD2. V was clipped by 5 bases and J by 6 bases; unmatched bases: 4. Germline values: CDR1 SEHNR, CDR2 FQNEAQ (reference sequence). There are 12 residues in the CDR3. The CDR3 loop is CASSPGLGEQYF. CDR3 DNA sequence: TGTGCCAGCAGCCCCGGACTAGGCGAGCAGTACTTC.

The CDR3 nucleotides are TGTGCCTGGAGTATAACAGGTATCGGGACTGAAGCTTTCTTT. Translation gives CAWSITGIGTEAFF. This chain connects TRBV30 to TRBJ1-1, with D maybe TRBD1 (5 bases). Germline CDR1 and CDR2: GTSNPN and SVGIG (reference sequence). The ends were cut back, 2 bases at V and 5 bases at J, with 15 bases in the middle. The CDR3 runs to 14 residues.

This clone was picked up a small number of times. This chain connects TRBV10-1 to TRBJ2-1; TRBD2 matches at 13 bases. The CDR3 totals 15 residues. Germline V gene data show CDR1 as WNHNN and CDR2 as SYGVQD (reference sequence). V gave up 2 bases and J gave up 9 bases; unmatched junction bases: 4. The DNA of the CDR3 is TGCGCCAGCAGTGAGGGACTAGCGGGAGTTCGTGAGCAGTTCTTC. Its protein is CASSEGLAGVREQFF.

This clone appeared once. The CDR3 carries no conserved terminal phenylalanine or tryptophan, so it likely arises from a read error. The rearrangement uses TRBV6-2 or TRBV6-3 and TRBJ2-2; D is unresolved. The germline CDR1 and CDR2 sequences are MNHEY and SVGEGT. Trimming took off 4 bases at V and 4 bases at J, with 13 bases between the two ends. The CDR3 extends over 15 amino acids. This CDR3 reads CASSWTEPGTGELFS. CDR3 DNA: TGTGCCAGCAGTTGGACGGAACCGGGCACCGGGGAGCTGTTTTCT.

This clone was seen a single time. This chain connects TRBV7-3 to TRBJ2-3; unclear D gene. CDR1 and CDR2 from the germline V gene are SGHTA and FQGTGA. V lost 0 bases, J lost 2 bases, and 9 bases lay in between. The CDR3 length is 15 residues. Here the CDR3 DNA reads TGTGCCAGCAGCTTAACGCCCGCTATCACAGATACGCAGTATTTT. It is translated as CASSLTPAITDTQYF.

The chain recombines TRBV28 with TRBJ1-5, with 8 nucleotides matching TRBD1. Trimming took 6 bases from V and 7 from J; bases not matched to a gene: 5. The CDR3 spans 13 residues. Germline-derived CDR1 and CDR2 are MDHEN and SYDVKM. The CDR3 sequence: CASSGQGGQPQHF. CDR3 in DNA: TGTGCCAGCAGCGGACAGGGTGGACAGCCCCAGCATTTT.

The J gene is TRBJ2-3, the V gene TRBV4-3, with D hard to call. CDR3 length equals 15 residues. Germline-derived CDR1 and CDR2 are LGHNA and YSLEER. The V gene lost 0 bases and the J gene lost 2 bases, with 9 bases spanning the gap. DNA for the CDR3: TGCGCCAGCAGCCAAGATCGACTTAACACAGATACGCAGTATTTT. Protein: CASSQDRLNTDTQYF.

V usage is TRBV19 and J usage is TRBJ1-2; D remains ambiguous. Germline V lookup: CDR1 LNHDA, CDR2 SQIVND (reference sequence). V lost 6 bases to trimming and J lost 2 bases, with 7 bases between them. This CDR3 has 12 amino acids. The CDR3 loop reads CASSLRNYGYTF. CDR3 DNA: TGTGCCAGTAGCCTGAGGAACTATGGCTACACCTTC. Combining the CDR3 with reference TRBV19 and TRBJ1-2 gives the whole variable domain DGGITQSPKYLFRKEGQNVTLSCEQNLNHDAMYWYRQDPGQGLRLIYYSQIVNDFQKGDIAEGYSVSREKKESFPLTVTSAQKNPTAFYLCASSLRNYGYTFGSGTRLTVV.

This clone was seen a few times. This chain links TRBV12-3 or TRBV12-4 with TRBJ1-1, with D uncertain. This CDR3 has 13 residues. The ends were cut back, 5 bases at V and 1 base at J, with 8 bases in the middle. The CDR3 spells CASSEQRNTEAFF. In DNA form, the CDR3 reads TGTGCCAGCAGTGAACAAAGGAACACTGAAGCTTTCTTT.

The rearrangement joins TRBV5-6 to TRBJ1-6; 9 bases align to TRBD1. The CDR3 spans 16 residues. Germline CDR1 is SGHDT and CDR2 is YYEEEE. V shed 3 bases and J 5 bases; nucleotides not matched to a gene: 6. DNA for the CDR3: TGTGCCAGCAGCTGGGGGACAGGGTCGGATAATTCACCCCTCCACTTT. It is translated as CASSWGTGSDNSPLHF.